The 27 T cell receptor beta chains reported below all come from one sample, sequenced in a study of T cells after yellow fever vaccination. TCRdb passed the 5' RACE reads through MiXCR, listing each CDR3 protein once. The data show about 300,000 distinct CDR3 sequences, 3.5% to 4.5% seen once. The sequencing here drew on PBMCs, taken 5 days after the yellow fever booster vaccination. These receptors all come from a man aged 18-30 years who received the YFV17D yellow fever vaccine.

This clonotype came up once. The rearrangement links TRBV4-3 to TRBJ2-5; D possibly corresponds to TRBD1 (5 bases). CDR3 length equals 15 residues. Germline CDR1 and CDR2: LGHNA and YSLEER. V shed 0 bases and J shed 5 bases, with 13 bases lying between them. Written as DNA, the CDR3 is TGCGCCAGCAGCCAAGATTTGCAGGGATGGGAGACCCAGTACTTC. Translation: CASSQDLQGWETQYF.

This rearrangement joins TRBV12-5 to TRBJ2-7; possibly TRBD1 or TRBD2 for D (5 bases each). Germline values: CDR1 LGHNT, CDR2 FRNRAP. The CDR3 covers 14 residues. V shed 5 bases and J shed 0 bases, with 11 bases lying between them. DNA for the CDR3: TGTGCTAGTGGTCGCTGGGGGTTCTCCTACGAGCAGTACTTC. Protein: CASGRWGFSYEQYF.

The rearrangement uses TRBV3-1 and TRBJ1-4; tentatively, D is TRBD1 (5 bases). V lost 4 bases and J 8 bases, leaving 11 bases between the germline ends. There are 13 residues in the CDR3. The germline gives CDR1 LGHDT, CDR2 YNNKEL (reference sequence). This CDR3 is CASSRVGGEKLFF. The CDR3 DNA is TGTGCCAGCAGCCGCGTGGGGGGAGAAAAACTGTTTTTT.

This clonotype has just a few counts. V and J are TRBV7-9 and TRBJ1-4, with D hard to call. The CDR3 length is 13 residues. Germline V gene lookup returns CDR1 SEHNR and CDR2 FQNEAQ (reference sequence). With 5 bases removed from V and 7 bases from J, the gap between germline ends came to 11 bases. CDR3 protein: CASSPGRGEKLFF. The CDR3 region has the DNA TGTGCCAGCAGCCCCGGACGCGGTGAAAAACTGTTTTTT.

This clonotype was counted many times. The rearrangement links TRBV21-1 to TRBJ1-2; TRBD1 is the table's D call, not checked against the DNA. TRBV21-1 is flagged as a pseudogene. This CDR3 is built from 14 residues. The CDR3 region has the DNA TGTGCCAGCAGCACGTCCCATGACGTACATGGCTACACCTTC. Residues: CASSTSHDVHGYTF.

This clonotype was picked up a small number of times. The V gene is TRBV5-5, the J gene TRBJ2-2, with a weak D call TRBD2 (5 bases). Trimming removed 0 bases at V and 3 bases at J, with 9 bases between. Germline V lookup: CDR1 SGHKS, CDR2 YYEKEE (reference sequence). CDR3 length: 15 amino acids. The CDR3 nucleotides are TGTGCCAGCAGCTTGGCGGGGAGTGACACCGGGGAGCTGTTTTTT. Its protein is CASSLAGSDTGELFF.

This clonotype occurred a few times. The chain employs TRBV4-3 and TRBJ2-3; TRBD2 matches 7 bases. Germline-derived CDR1 and CDR2 are LGHNA and YSLEER. J was trimmed by 4 bases and V by 4 bases; bases with no gene match: 8. The CDR3 runs to 15 residues. The CDR3 nucleotides read TGCGCCAGCAGCCCGACTAGCTGGCTTCCAGATACGCAGTATTTT. It yields the protein CASSPTSWLPDTQYF.

The chain joins TRBV7-2 to TRBJ2-3; the D gene could be TRBD1 or TRBD2 (5 bases each). The ends were cut back, 2 bases at V and 2 bases at J, with 11 bases in the middle. CDR3 length: 15 amino acids. CDR1 SGHTA and CDR2 FQGNSA come from the germline V gene. In DNA form, the CDR3 reads TGTGCCAGCAGCTTATCCCTGGGGGTCACAGATACGCAGTATTTT. Residues: CASSLSLGVTDTQYF.

This clonotype was seen more than once but under ten times. V gene TRBV4-3 combines with J gene TRBJ2-3; D call uncertain. Germline V gene lookup returns CDR1 LGHNA and CDR2 YSLEER. The CDR3 is 13 amino acids. The V gene lost 5 bases and the J gene lost 2 bases, with 8 bases spanning the gap. CDR3 sequence (DNA): TGCGCCAGCAGCGAAAGCCTCACAGATACGCAGTATTTT. It translates to CASSESLTDTQYF.

This rearrangement joins TRBV5-5 to TRBJ2-1, with 10 bases identical to TRBD2. Germline V gene lookup returns CDR1 SGHKS and CDR2 YYEKEE (reference sequence). This CDR3 is 14 amino acids long. The V segment lost 4 bases and the J segment 10 bases; nucleotides outside the gene matches: 8. The CDR3 sequence is CASSPGTSVREQFF. The DNA for the CDR3 is TGTGCCAGCAGCCCCGGGACTAGCGTCAGGGAGCAGTTCTTC. The full variable domain, completed using reference TRBV5-5 and TRBJ2-1, is DAGVTQSPTHLIKTRGQQVTLRCSPISGHKSVSWYQQVLGQGPQFIFQYYEKEERGRGNFPDRFSARQFPNYSSELNVNALLLGDSALYLCASSPGTSVREQFFGPGTRLTVL.

This clonotype was seen many times. CDR3 nucleotides: TGTGCCAGCAGCCTCCAAACAGGGGGACGCACAGATACGCAGTATTTT. Translating it yields CASSLQTGGRTDTQYF. The chain joins TRBV4-2 to TRBJ2-3, with 8 bases that match TRBD1. The CDR3 spans 16 residues. Germline CDR1 reads LGHNA; CDR2 reads YNFKEQ. The ends lost 4 bases at V and 1 base at J; junction bases unmatched: 7.

This clonotype was seen a few times. V is TRBV5-6 and J is TRBJ1-2; 11 bases align to TRBD1. Germline-derived CDR1 and CDR2 are SGHDT and YYEEEE. V shed 4 bases, J shed 4 bases, and the junction held 9 bases outside the gene matches. The CDR3 sequence is 16 residues long. CDR3 bases: TGTGCCAGCAGCAGGGGGACAGGGGGAGGCGGCTATGGCTACACCTTC. Amino acid sequence: CASSRGTGGGGYGYTF.

This clonotype was found a few times. The chain carries TRBV30 and TRBJ1-2; D is possibly TRBD1 (6 bases). This CDR3 is built from 13 residues. V was clipped by 5 bases and J by 2 bases, with 12 bases between them. The germline CDR1 and CDR2 sequences are GTSNPN and SVGIG (reference sequence). CDR3 region: CAWRQVGNYGYTF. CDR3 nucleotides: TGTGCCTGGCGACAGGTTGGGAACTATGGCTACACCTTC.

This clonotype showed up just a few times. This rearrangement joins TRBV7-9 to TRBJ2-1; maybe TRBD2 (5 bases). Trimming removed 3 bases from V and 5 bases from J, with 8 bases in between. The germline V gene encodes CDR1 SEHNR and CDR2 FQNEAQ (reference sequence). This CDR3 is built from 13 residues. CDR3 residues: CASSFTGNNEQFF. As DNA, the CDR3 is TGTGCCAGCAGCTTCACGGGAAACAATGAGCAGTTCTTC.

This clonotype has a handful of counts. This rearrangement joins TRBV6-1 to TRBJ1-5; D not resolved. CDR1 and CDR2 (germline): MNHNS, SASEGT. The CDR3 runs to 15 residues. Trimming pared 11 bases from V and 3 bases from J, leaving 20 bases between. Here the CDR3 reads CAASWWTSPNQPQHF. As DNA, the CDR3 is TGTGCCGCGTCCTGGTGGACCAGCCCCAATCAGCCCCAGCATTTT.

This clonotype was picked up many times. The gene calls are TRBV3-1 and TRBJ2-3, with 10 bases lining up with TRBD1. J lost 0 bases, V lost 8 bases, and 5 bases had no gene match. The CDR3 length is 15 residues. The germline V gene encodes CDR1 LGHDT and CDR2 YNNKEL (reference sequence). For the CDR3, the DNA is TGTGCCAGCGGCGGGACAGGGGCTAGCACAGATACGCAGTATTTT. It yields the protein CASGGTGASTDTQYF.

The chain carries TRBV7-2 and TRBJ1-2, with 8 bases fitting TRBD1. The CDR3 has 16 amino acids. From germline, CDR1 is SGHTA and CDR2 FQGNSA. The J segment lost 2 bases and the V segment lost 5 bases, leaving 10 bases of the junction unmatched. CDR3 residues: CASSPDRVWGNYGYTF. The DNA of the CDR3 is TGTGCCAGCAGCCCGGACAGGGTTTGGGGGAACTATGGCTACACCTTC.

This clonotype was observed at least ten times. V gene TRBV4-2 combines with J gene TRBJ2-7, with D possibly matching TRBD2 (5 bases). Germline V gives CDR1 LGHNA, CDR2 YNFKEQ. The length of the CDR3 is 17 residues. Trimming took off 6 bases at V and 1 base at J, with 22 bases between the two ends. The CDR3 region is CASSPRPHGVPSYEQYV. CDR3 DNA sequence: TGTGCCAGCAGTCCTAGGCCCCACGGGGTACCTTCCTACGAGCAGTACGTC.

This clonotype was seen only a few times. The gene calls are TRBV28 and TRBJ2-5, with D perhaps assigned TRBD1 or TRBD2 (5 bases each). Trimming cost V 8 bases and J 1 base, with 14 bases left between them. The length of the CDR3 is 14 residues. Germline V gives CDR1 MDHEN, CDR2 SYDVKM. The CDR3 region has the DNA TGTGCCAGCGTTGGGGACCGCTTCCAAGAGACCCAGTACTTC. Translating gives CASVGDRFQETQYF.

This clonotype was observed at least ten times. The chain links TRBV12-3 or TRBV12-4 to TRBJ2-1, with 7 bases aligning to TRBD1. The CDR3 covers 14 residues. Trimming removed 3 bases from V and 8 bases from J; junction bases left unmatched: 7. The CDR3 bases are TGTGCCAGCAGTTTGAACAGGGGTATGCATGAGCAGTTCTTC. It specifies CASSLNRGMHEQFF.

This clonotype was counted only a few times. The genes are TRBV12-3 or TRBV12-4 and TRBJ2-7, with D possibly being TRBD1 or TRBD2 (5 bases each). V was clipped by 8 bases and J by 6 bases, with 17 bases between them. CDR3 size: 13 residues. CDR3 residues: CASGTSLDGEQYF. CDR3 DNA sequence: TGTGCCAGCGGGACCTCCCTAGACGGCGAGCAGTACTTC.

The rearrangement joins TRBV10-3 to TRBJ1-3; D remains ambiguous. CDR1 and CDR2 (germline): ENHRY, SYGVKD. V dropped 4 bases and J dropped 1 base, with 5 bases sitting between them. The length of the CDR3 is 13 residues. The CDR3, as DNA: TGTGCCATCAGTGGATTATCTGGAAACACCATATATTTT. It specifies CAISGLSGNTIYF.

This clonotype occurred a few times. This chain joins TRBV7-9 and TRBJ1-1, with D perhaps TRBD1 (5 bases). Looked up from germline, CDR1 is SEHNR and CDR2 is FQNEAQ (reference sequence). The V end was cut by 2 bases, the J end by 4 bases, with 14 bases between. This CDR3 has 15 residues. In DNA, the CDR3 is TGTGCCAGCAGCTTATGGGCGGGGGAGATCACTGAAGCTTTCTTT. It codes for CASSLWAGEITEAFF.

A word on this clonotype: The junction and the germline gene differ at one end; a read error may be behind it. J is TRBJ1-1 and V is TRBV6-6; 8 nucleotides agree with TRBD1. Germline-derived CDR1 and CDR2 are MNHNY and SVGAGI (reference sequence). The CDR3 is 13 residues long. The CDR3 sequence: CASSLTGDTEPFF. CDR3 bases: TGTGCCAGCAGTTTGACAGGGGACACTGAACCTTTCTTT.

The table lists this clonotype with many counts. The chain uses TRBV27 and TRBJ2-7, with TRBD2 identical over 7 bases. Germline assignment: CDR1 MNHEY and CDR2 SMNVEV (reference sequence). The CDR3 contains 15 residues. Unmatched junction bases numbered 5, after V lost 0 bases and J lost 3 bases. CDR3 protein: CASSLSLGGGYEQYF. CDR3 bases: TGTGCCAGCAGTTTATCGTTGGGGGGGGGCTACGAGCAGTACTTC.

This clonotype was detected many times. This chain links TRBV7-9 with TRBJ2-7; maybe TRBD2 (6 bases). The germline V gene has CDR1 SEHNR and CDR2 FQNEAQ (reference sequence). Trimming removed 5 bases at V and 4 bases at J, with 15 bases between. The CDR3 has 14 amino acids. The CDR3 region is CASSRAGFAYEQYF. CDR3 bases: TGTGCCAGCAGCCGGGCGGGGTTCGCTTACGAGCAGTACTTC.

At least ten counts were recorded for this clonotype. The V call is TRBV5-1, the J call TRBJ2-5; TRBD1 agrees at 7 bases. This CDR3 comprises 15 residues. J was trimmed by 2 bases and V by 3 bases; bases with no gene match: 7. Germline loops: CDR1 SGHRS, CDR2 YFSETQ. The CDR3 nucleotides read TGCGCCAGCAGCTCCACCGGGACAGCTCAAGAGACCCAGTACTTC. This codes for CASSSTGTAQETQYF.